This record concerns one T cell receptor (beta chain) sequence. As yet, its antigen is unknown. These data belong to a study of T-cell memory formation after mild COVID-19. Study-wide background: Largely donor-specific sequence clusters came from a couple of donors. Regarding the study as a whole: Researchers found some responding clones in pre-infection memory, a sign that cross-reactive memory joined. CD4/CD8 balance held among clones contracting day 15 to 85, and later expanders leaned CD4+.

TCRdb redid the calling of the 5' RACE reads with MiXCR, one entry per CDR3 protein. The sample lists fewer than 700,000 distinct CDR3 sequences; less than 25% were seen once. Germline V gives CDR1 DFQATT, CDR2 SNEGSKA (reference sequence). The CDR3 totals 15 residues. V dropped 1 base and J dropped 6; count of bases not matched to a gene: 11. The clonotype originates from an adult woman who had mild COVID-19 (a few samples of this study predate the infection). Cell type and time point are not known. This chain connects TRBV20-1 to TRBJ2-7; 8 bases line up with TRBD2. Sequencing input: PBMCs or a T cell subset sorted from them (not recorded which). CDR3 sequence (DNA): TGCAGTGCTAGAGTTCGGGGGGGTATTCGGAGCGAGCAGTACTTC. This codes for CSARVRGGIRSEQYF.